This record covers a single T cell receptor (beta chain). The antigen is unknown. This specimen comes from a study of OX40 agonist ivuxolimab in advanced cancers. Findings and caveats of the study: Antigens targeted by the expanded peripheral T cells were not determined.

The method was immunoSEQ multiplex PCR; TCRdb's version includes in-frame clones alone and lacks a portion of them. Here the sample spans 20,000 to 25,000 clones, 70% to 90% being singletons. There are 15 residues in the CDR3. Deletions cut 1 base from V and 6 bases from J, with 15 bases between. Germline V gives CDR1 MNHEY, CDR2 SVGAGI. The material sequenced was CD4+ or CD8+ T cells sorted from blood, taken in a trial of the OX40 agonist ivuxolimab. The rearrangement uses TRBV6-5 and TRBJ2-5; possibly TRBD2 for D (5 bases). This clonotype was sampled from an adult with an advanced solid tumor such as melanoma, head and neck, liver or kidney cancer. CDR3: CASSYFGEGRKTQYF. The DNA of the CDR3 is TGTGCCAGCAGTTACTTCGGGGAAGGACGAAAGACCCAGTACTTC.